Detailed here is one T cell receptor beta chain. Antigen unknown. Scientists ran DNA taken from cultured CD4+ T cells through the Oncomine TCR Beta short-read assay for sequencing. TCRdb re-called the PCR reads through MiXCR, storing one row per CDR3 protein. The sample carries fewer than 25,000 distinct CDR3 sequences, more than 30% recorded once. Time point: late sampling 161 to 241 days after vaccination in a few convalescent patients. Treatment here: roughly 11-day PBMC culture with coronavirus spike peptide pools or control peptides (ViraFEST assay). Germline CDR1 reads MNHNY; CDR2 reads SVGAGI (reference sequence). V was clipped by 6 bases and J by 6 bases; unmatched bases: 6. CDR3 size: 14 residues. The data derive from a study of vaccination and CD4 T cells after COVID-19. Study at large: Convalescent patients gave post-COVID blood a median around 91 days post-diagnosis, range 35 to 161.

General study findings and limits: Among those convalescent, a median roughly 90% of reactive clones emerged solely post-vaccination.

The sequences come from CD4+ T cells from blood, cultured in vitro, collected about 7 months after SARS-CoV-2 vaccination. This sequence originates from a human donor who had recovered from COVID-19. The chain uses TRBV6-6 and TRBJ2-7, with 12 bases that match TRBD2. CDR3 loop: CASRRLAGVSEQYF. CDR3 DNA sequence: TGTGCCAGCAGGCGACTAGCGGGAGTTTCCGAGCAGTACTTC.